These 27 T cell receptor beta chains were all obtained from the same sample, sequenced in a study of T and B cells in COVID-19 patients. Each TRB amplification used 250-500 ng of genomic DNA from blood. BIOMED2 TRB-A/B primer pools were used in multiplex TRB PCR. MiXCR was run by TCRdb on the multiplex PCR reads, yielding one entry per CDR3 protein. The sample carries about 21,000 distinct CDR3 sequences, approximately 30% recorded once. Material: blood. These receptors all stem from a human donor who had recovered from COVID-19.

The V call is TRBV5-6, the J call TRBJ1-1; 8 bases agree with TRBD1. V was clipped by 3 bases and J by 0 bases; unmatched bases: 1. Germline V lookup: CDR1 SGHDT, CDR2 YYEEEE. This CDR3 has 14 residues. The CDR3 here is CASSWGQVNTEAFF. The CDR3 DNA reads TGTGCCAGCAGCTGGGGACAGGTGAACACTGAAGCTTTCTTT.

This rearrangement joins TRBV27 to TRBJ2-3, with a tentative D call TRBD2 (7 bases). Germline loops: CDR1 MNHEY, CDR2 SMNVEV (reference sequence). V was shortened by 7 bases and J by 4 bases, with 12 bases between the two germline ends. The CDR3 consists of 13 residues. CDR3 nucleotide sequence: TGTGCCAGCACCTGGGGGGGCTCAGATACGCAGTATTTT. Its protein product is CASTWGGSDTQYF.

This clonotype counts as medium-sized. The chain recombines TRBV5-6 with TRBJ2-7, with TRBD1 matching 12 bases. Germline CDR1 and CDR2: SGHDT and YYEEEE. Trimming removed 5 bases from V and 5 bases from J; junction bases left unmatched: 11. CDR3 length: 16 residues. The CDR3 DNA follows: TGTGCCAGCAGTCCAGGTCTCGGGACAGGGGGCCACGAGCAGTACTTC. It is translated as CASSPGLGTGGHEQYF. The full variable domain, rest sourced from reference TRBV5-6 and TRBJ2-7, is DAGVTQSPTHLIKTRGQQVTLRCSPKSGHDTVSWYQQALGQGPQFIFQYYEEEERQRGNFPDRFSGHQFPNYSSELNVNALLLGDSALYLCASSPGLGTGGHEQYFGPGTRLTVT.

This clonotype was seen a few times. The rearrangement links TRBV18 to TRBJ1-2, with D maybe TRBD1 (5 bases). Germline lookup yields CDR1 KGHSH and CDR2 LQKENI. This CDR3 has 13 amino acids. Trimming cost V 6 bases and J 4 bases, with 12 bases left between them. Written as DNA, the CDR3 is TGTGCCAGCTCGACCGGGACGGCCTATGGCTACACCTTC. Protein product: CASSTGTAYGYTF. Variable domain in full (rest from reference TRBV18 and TRBJ1-2): NAGVMQNPRHLVRRRGQEARLRCSPMKGHSHVYWYRQLPEEGLKFMVYLQKENIIDESGMPKERFSAEFPKEGPSILRIQQVVRGDSAAYFCASSTGTAYGYTFGSGTRLTVV.

This clonotype rates as medium-sized. Its ends do not fully match the called genes, so a read error is possible. The gene calls are TRBV11-3 and TRBJ2-7, with 10 bases fitting TRBD1. The germline V gene encodes CDR1 SGHNT and CDR2 YENEEA. This CDR3 comprises 12 residues. CDR3 protein: CASRRDRGRWDF. The CDR3 nucleotides read TGTGCCAGCAGAAGGGACAGGGGTAGATGGGACTTC.

This clonotype was seen only a few times. The rearrangement links TRBV12-3 or TRBV12-4 to TRBJ1-6; TRBD1 matches 11 bases. The CDR3 is made up of 15 amino acids. After removal of 5 bases from V and 9 bases from J, the junction contained 6 bases not matched to a gene. The CDR3 is CASSPGTGGFSPLHF. The CDR3 DNA is TGTGCCAGCAGTCCCGGGACAGGGGGGTTTTCACCCCTCCACTTT.

This clonotype came up many times. The CDR3, as DNA: TGTGCCAGCAGCTTAGATCCGGGGGCAAGTTCTGAAGCTTTCTTT. Amino acids: CASSLDPGASSEAFF. V and J are TRBV11-3 and TRBJ1-1, with TRBD1 as a possible D gene (6 bases). Trimming took 0 bases from V and 6 from J, leaving 14 bases between them. This CDR3 is built from 15 residues. CDR1 is SGHNT and CDR2 is YENEEA in the germline V gene.

The genes are TRBV20-1 and TRBJ2-3; the match to TRBD2 covers 8 bases. The junction had 6 bases not matched to a gene; V was cut back by 5 bases and J by 2 bases. This CDR3 has 14 residues. Germline-derived CDR1 and CDR2 are DFQATT and SNEGSKA (reference sequence). The CDR3 region has the DNA TGCAGTGCTCGGAGCGGGGGAGCCACAGATACGCAGTATTTT. Encoded protein: CSARSGGATDTQYF.

This clonotype was seen more than once but under ten times. This chain joins TRBV7-9 and TRBJ2-2, with D possibly matching TRBD1 (6 bases). Germline V gene sequence: CDR1 SEHNR, CDR2 FQNEAQ (reference sequence). V shed 6 bases and J shed 1 base, with 9 bases lying between them. The CDR3 is made up of 14 amino acids. The CDR3 DNA reads TGTGCCAGCAGGATGACAGGGAACACCGGGGAGCTGTTTTTT. It translates to CASRMTGNTGELFF.

The chain recombines TRBV10-3 with TRBJ2-1, with 10 positions matching TRBD1. V shed 2 bases and J 8 bases; nucleotides not matched to a gene: 6. The germline V gene has CDR1 ENHRY and CDR2 SYGVKD. The CDR3 has 15 residues. As DNA, the CDR3 is TGTGCCATCAGTGAGGGACAGGGGGGGATCGATGAGCAGTTCTTC. This sequence encodes CAISEGQGGIDEQFF.

By proportion, this clonotype is medium-sized. The chain combines TRBV6-5 with TRBJ2-1, with D perhaps matching TRBD1 (5 bases). From germline, CDR1 is MNHEY and CDR2 SVGAGI. Trimming shortened V by 0 bases and J by 15 bases, and 15 bases separated the two germline ends. CDR3 length equals 13 residues. The CDR3 loop is CASSYSVGVSPFF. DNA for the CDR3: TGTGCCAGCAGTTACTCGGTAGGGGTTAGTCCGTTCTTC.

V and J are TRBV6-6 and TRBJ1-2, with a possible D match to TRBD1 (6 bases). Trimming took off 2 bases at V and 4 bases at J, with 20 bases between the two ends. This CDR3 contains 17 residues. Germline V lookup: CDR1 MNHNY, CDR2 SVGAGI (reference sequence). CDR3 nucleotide sequence: TGTGCCAGCAGTTACCAAGGGAGGGGGGGTCGCAGCTATGGCTACACCTTC. This encodes CASSYQGRGGRSYGYTF.

The chain joins TRBV12-3 or TRBV12-4 to TRBJ1-6; 7 bases match TRBD1. The V gene end was trimmed by 3 bases and the J gene end by 7 bases; junction bases not matched to a gene: 3. The CDR3 contains 14 residues. The CDR3 DNA sequence: TGTGCCAGCAGTTTTGGGACAGTAAATTCACCCCTCCACTTT. Residues: CASSFGTVNSPLHF.

This clonotype has ten or more counts. The chain is built from TRBV18 and TRBJ1-2; D not certain. The CDR3 extends over 16 amino acids. The germline V gene encodes CDR1 KGHSH and CDR2 LQKENI. Trimming removed 3 bases from V and 0 bases from J, with 14 bases in between. CDR3 amino acids: CASSPLGGPTNYGYTF. CDR3 bases: TGTGCCAGCTCACCCCTGGGCGGCCCGACTAACTATGGCTACACCTTC.

This clonotype has a count of ten or more. The chain has TRBV5-4 and TRBJ2-6, with 13 bases identical to TRBD2. Germline V gene sequence: CDR1 SGHNT, CDR2 YYREEE (reference sequence). V shed 4 bases and J 4 bases; nucleotides not matched to a gene: 5. This CDR3 is 17 amino acids long. The CDR3, as DNA: TGTGCCAGCAGCCAGGGACTAGCGGGGACAGGGGCCAACGTCCTGACTTTC. Translating it yields CASSQGLAGTGANVLTF.

In its sample, this clonotype is medium-sized. This chain joins TRBV19 and TRBJ1-4; maybe TRBD1 (5 bases). Germline CDR1 reads LNHDA; CDR2 reads SQIVND (reference sequence). The V end lost 5 bases, the J end lost 12 bases, and 16 bases lay between the germline ends. This CDR3 is built from 13 residues. The CDR3 coding sequence is TGTGCCAGTAGTGCTCCCACCACAGGCGAACTGTTTTTT. Its translation: CASSAPTTGELFF.

This clonotype occurred once. The rearrangement links TRBV4-2 to TRBJ1-6; D not certain. The germline V gene has CDR1 LGHNA and CDR2 YNFKEQ. With 1 base removed from V and 7 bases from J, the gap between germline ends came to 8 bases. The CDR3 has 14 amino acids. The CDR3 DNA is TGTGCCAGCAGCCAAGGGGCGAAGAATTCACCCCTCCACTTT. This gives the protein CASSQGAKNSPLHF.

The CDR3 spells CAISEYVGGGNTEAFF. The CDR3 DNA reads as TGTGCCATCAGTGAGTACGTAGGGGGCGGGAACACTGAAGCTTTCTTT. This chain links TRBV10-3 with TRBJ1-1; 7 bases match TRBD1. Germline V gene lookup returns CDR1 ENHRY and CDR2 SYGVKD. This CDR3 has 16 amino acids. The junction had 6 bases not matched to a gene; V was cut back by 1 base and J by 1 base.

This clonotype has only a few counts. This rearrangement joins TRBV11-3 to TRBJ2-1; perhaps TRBD2 as D (6 bases). V shed 5 bases and J shed 2 bases, with 7 bases lying between them. This CDR3 has 13 residues. From germline, CDR1 is SGHNT and CDR2 YENEEA. The CDR3 spells CASSRGTYNEQFF. CDR3 DNA sequence: TGTGCCAGCAGCCGGGGGACCTACAATGAGCAGTTCTTC.

This clonotype was counted between two and nine times. This chain connects TRBV5-1 to TRBJ2-3; 10 bases line up with TRBD2. The CDR3 is 15 residues long. After removal of 6 bases from V and 2 bases from J, the junction contained 6 bases not matched to a gene. Per the germline V gene, CDR1 is SGHRS and CDR2 is YFSETQ. In nucleotides, the CDR3 is TGCGCCAGCATCCGCGGGACTAGCGTCACAGATACGCAGTATTTT. The encoded protein is CASIRGTSVTDTQYF.

This clonotype has a handful of counts. This sequence joins TRBV10-3 and TRBJ2-7; D remains unclear. The CDR3 is 12 amino acids. V was clipped by 0 bases and J by 5 bases, with 5 bases between them. Germline V lookup: CDR1 ENHRY, CDR2 SYGVKD. CDR3 DNA sequence: TGTGCCATCAGTGAGTCGAGGAACGAGCAGTACTTC. Amino acids: CAISESRNEQYF.

This clonotype was detected a few times. The chain is built from TRBV5-6 and TRBJ1-4; D gene ambiguous. CDR1 is SGHDT and CDR2 is YYEEEE in the germline V gene. V gave up 7 bases and J gave up 7 bases, with 14 bases separating them. This CDR3 comprises 13 residues. The CDR3 loop reads CASRSERSEKLFF. CDR3 sequence (DNA): TGTGCCAGCCGGTCCGAAAGGAGTGAAAAACTGTTTTTT.

This clonotype showed up just a few times. The chain is built from TRBV18 and TRBJ1-5; D is undetermined. Deletions cut 8 bases from V and 6 bases from J, with 11 bases between. This CDR3 contains 12 residues. Germline V gene sequence: CDR1 KGHSH, CDR2 LQKENI. The CDR3 sequence: CASTIMGQPQHF. The CDR3 nucleotides are TGTGCCAGCACCATCATGGGTCAGCCCCAGCATTTT.

The chain carries TRBV5-4 and TRBJ1-2, with TRBD1 matching 10 bases. Germline loops: CDR1 SGHNT, CDR2 YYREEE (reference sequence). V was pared by 5 bases and J by 4 bases, with 5 bases of the junction left unmatched. The CDR3 length is 14 residues. CDR3 DNA: TGTGCCAGCAGGCGACAGGGGGCGGGCTATGGCTACACCTTC. Encoded protein: CASRRQGAGYGYTF.

This clonotype ranks as medium-sized. The J gene is TRBJ2-2, the V gene TRBV19; 7 bases match TRBD2. The germline CDR1 and CDR2 sequences are LNHDA and SQIVND (reference sequence). The CDR3 extends over 15 amino acids. The V segment lost 3 bases and the J segment 5 bases; nucleotides outside the gene matches: 6. As DNA, the CDR3 is TGTGCCAGTAGTATCCGGGGGGTCGGGACCGGGGAGCTGTTTTTT. This gives the protein CASSIRGVGTGELFF.

In its sample, this clonotype was seen many times. J is TRBJ2-5 and V is TRBV10-3; D gene unclear. V was clipped by 5 bases and J by 5 bases, with 9 bases between them. There are 12 residues in the CDR3. Germline CDR1 reads ENHRY; CDR2 reads SYGVKD. The DNA for the CDR3 is TGTGCCATCAGTCAAATGGGGGAGACCCAGTACTTC. This codes for CAISQMGETQYF.

This clonotype came up many times. J is TRBJ1-2 and V is TRBV19; D gene uncertain. V was clipped by 3 bases and J by 2 bases, with 13 bases between them. CDR3 length: 15 amino acids. Germline V CDR1 and CDR2: LNHDA, SQIVND (reference sequence). CDR3 sequence reads: CASSIPGKGNYGYTF. CDR3 sequence (DNA): TGTGCCAGTAGTATCCCGGGGAAGGGAAACTATGGCTACACCTTC.